The clone carrying this T cell receptor (beta chain) was detected only a few times. Antigen specificity is unknown. A second 7 to 11 cycle PCR used barcoded and J-beta primers. TCRdb ran MiXCR on the 5' RACE reads and lists one entry per CDR3 protein. The sample has about 760,000 distinct CDR3 sequences; just under 25% are singletons. The entry originates in a study of blood T cells in healthy people across ages. Between the trimmed V and J ends, which lost 5 bases and 0 bases, there was a span of 16 bases. The CDR3 contains 17 residues. Points from the study as a whole: Age brought a roughly linear fall in TCR beta diversity measured per million T cells.

This same sample was also part of a study on T cells of mothers and their children.

The sequencing sample was made of blood. The V call is TRBV12-3 or TRBV12-4, the J call TRBJ2-2; D remains ambiguous. This clonotype was obtained from a boy aged 10-17 years in good health. CDR3 region: CASSGEIYNSNTGELFF. The CDR3 bases are TGTGCCAGCAGTGGGGAAATATACAATTCGAACACCGGGGAGCTGTTTTTT.